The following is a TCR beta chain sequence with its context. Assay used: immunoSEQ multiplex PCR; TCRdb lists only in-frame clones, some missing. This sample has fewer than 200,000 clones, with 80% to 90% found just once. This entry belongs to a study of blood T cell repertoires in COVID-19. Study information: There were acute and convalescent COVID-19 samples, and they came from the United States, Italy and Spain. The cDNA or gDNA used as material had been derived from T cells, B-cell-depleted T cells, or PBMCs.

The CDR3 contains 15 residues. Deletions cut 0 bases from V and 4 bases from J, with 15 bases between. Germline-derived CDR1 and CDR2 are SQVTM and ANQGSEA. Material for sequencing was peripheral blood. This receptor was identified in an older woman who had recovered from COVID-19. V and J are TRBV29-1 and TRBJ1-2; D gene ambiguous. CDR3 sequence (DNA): TGCAGCGTTGAAGATCCCCCCAGGATTGGCTATGGCTACACCTTC. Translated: CSVEDPPRIGYGYTF.